This TCR beta chain came from a study of T cells in Graves' hyperthyroidism and ophthalmopathy (dated 2019 in TCRdb). Context from the whole study: Peripheral blood samples were taken at the time of initial diagnosis, prior to any treatment. Whether ophthalmopathy could be predicted prospectively was tested in an independent validation cohort made up of 18 to 20 hyperthyroidism patients plus 17 patients who later progressed to ophthalmopathy. TCR Vbeta CDR3 sequencing of 120 to 150 peripheral blood samples (approximately 44 ophthalmopathy, some 75 hyperthyroidism and roughly 17 progressor patients) is reported in the paper. To identify distinguishing TCR V-J signatures, a discovery cohort of 90 to 100 patients was used, comprising 40 to 45 with Graves' ophthalmopathy and under 60 with stable Graves' hyperthyroidism. In six Graves' hyperthyroidism patients, the study also compared T-cell repertoires from thyroid tissue with T-cell repertoires from blood. The roughly 100 discovery patients were randomly split 7:3 into training and test sets. After blood sampling, hyperthyroidism patients were treated with methimazole at a starting dose of 30 mg daily, and ophthalmopathy patients were treated with high-dose intravenous methylprednisolone.

General findings and caveats noted by the study authors: In cross-validation, a model built on a 13 V-J signature told ophthalmopathy apart from stable hyperthyroidism with 87.88% sensitivity and roughly 81% specificity, and in testing the same model reached 80%/75%. Sample size was not statistically predetermined, and investigators were not blinded to group allocation. Most expanded thyroid clonotypes (frequency above 0.001) were also detected in blood, suggesting blood repertoires may reflect thyroid immune responses. In validation, the model predicted progression to ophthalmopathy with over 65% sensitivity and 72.22% specificity, a median of about six months before onset.

The TCR beta CDR3 regions were amplified from RNA transcripts. A first-round RT-PCR of the TCR CDR3 used the HTBI primer set with the Qiagen OneStep RT-PCR kit. Libraries were constructed in a second round of multiplex PCR, after which size selection and purification were carried out. Sequencing of the libraries was done on an Illumina HiSeq2000 using paired-end 100 bp reads. For the original study's pipeline: SOAPnuke was used to process the raw data, throwing out any read that contained adapters or uncalled bases, had a mean Phred below 15, or lacked an exact constant-primer or identifier match. COPE v1.2.5 was used to merge the high-quality paired reads, and each unique nucleotide sequence was defined as a clonotype. MiTCR v1.1 was used to align the clonotypes against IMGT TRBV, TRBD and TRBJ reference segments. The analysis was restricted to V-J combinations with a frequency above 0.0001, which together covered over 99% of the repertoires. A TCS score was defined as the ratio of F50 (clonal expansion) to E x V (chaos), with BLOSUM62-based TCRdist applied between CDR3 peptides within each V-J. Welch's t-statistics and random forest reduced roughly 530 V-J features to about 13, which were used in a naive Bayes classifier (R e1071). Thyroid-blood repertoire similarity was quantified with the Morisita-Horn index. Starting from the raw public reads, TCRdb applied fastp trimming at Q25, assembled clones with MiXCR and retained in-frame beta chains. Rows with one shared CDR3 protein collapse into an entry with the most common genes and DNA. TCRdb assigned the V and J calls; the authors' analysis was not used. The sample profile shows about 840,000 distinct CDR3 sequences; approximately 40% of them were found once. Over 8% of the sample lies in the top ten.

Stable Graves' hyperthyroidism was defined as no progression to ophthalmopathy during 18 months of follow-up. Hyperthyroidism patients were newly diagnosed, with disease duration under 2 months, and aged 18 to 65 years. Any patient with an uncontrolled infection, another autoimmune disease, pregnancy or lactation was excluded. Clinical symptoms, serum thyroxine and TRAb, thyroid ultrasound, and orbital computed tomography formed the basis for the diagnoses. PBMCs were separated from 10 ml of fresh peripheral blood using Ficoll-Paque density gradient centrifugation. Trizol reagent was used to extract total RNA, and RNA quality was then checked on an Agilent 2100 Bioanalyzer. Regarding this clonotype: It lacks a known antigen. No qualities accompany the bases; no much larger clone lies one base away.

The sequenced sample consisted of blood. The source of this sequence is a man younger than 35 with Graves' hyperthyroidism.

At the DNA level, the sequence is TGTGCCATCAGTGGGGCCCCGGGGGGAAAAGAGACCCAGTACTTC. Its translation reads: CAISGAPGGKETQYF. The rearranged chain carries TRBV10-3 and TRBJ2-5; a stretch of 7 junction bases matches TRBD2. The CDR3, from cysteine to phenylalanine, totals 15 residues. Just CDR3 DNA is preserved here, 45 bases in frame from base 1. The germline V gene yields ENHRY for CDR1 and SYGVKD for CDR2. V and J are trimmed by 4 bases and 3 bases, and the gene matches miss 8 bases of the junction.